One sample yielded the 28 T cell receptor beta chains listed below, sequenced in a study of T cells in Graves' hyperthyroidism and ophthalmopathy. Amplified TCR beta CDR3 regions came from RNA transcripts. RT-PCR in the first round (using the HTBI primer set) targeted the TCR CDR3. TCRdb re-called the multiplex PCR reads with MiXCR, one entry per CDR3 protein. The table has 350,000 to 400,000 distinct CDR3 sequences, around a sixth seen once. The sample was blood. The receptors were sampled from a man aged 18 to 30 with Graves' ophthalmopathy.

This clonotype was seen repeatedly, ten times or more. The V gene is TRBV6-2 or TRBV6-3, the J gene TRBJ1-6; D remains ambiguous. Germline V lookup: CDR1 MNHEY, CDR2 SVGEGT. V was trimmed by 2 bases and J by 10 bases, leaving 21 bases between them. The CDR3 extends over 17 amino acids. CDR3 DNA sequence: TGTGCCAGCAGTTACCCTTCGAGGACTGCGAGTATGTCACCCCTCCACTTT. Translating it yields CASSYPSRTASMSPLHF.

This clonotype was counted once. J is TRBJ1-2 and V is TRBV9; D is possibly TRBD1 (5 bases). V lost 4 bases, J lost 8 bases, and 21 bases lay in between. This CDR3 is built from 15 residues. The germline CDR1 and CDR2 sequences are SGDLS and YYNGEE. This CDR3 is CASSPWTSPSAGYTF. The DNA for the CDR3 is TGTGCCAGCAGCCCCTGGACATCCCCTTCGGCGGGCTACACCTTC.

The chain has TRBV5-1 and TRBJ1-3, with D possibly TRBD1 on 5 matching bases. The CDR3 runs 16 residues. Trimming stripped 4 bases from V and 3 bases from J, with 17 bases between. CDR1 SGHRS and CDR2 YFSETQ come from the germline V gene. The CDR3 sequence is CASSPPTGGDGNTIYF. The CDR3 DNA reads TGCGCCAGCAGCCCTCCCACCGGGGGAGATGGAAACACCATATATTTT.

The chain links TRBV19 to TRBJ2-7; maybe TRBD1 (5 bases). The germline CDR1 and CDR2 sequences are LNHDA and SQIVND (reference sequence). The CDR3 covers 17 residues. V was clipped by 5 bases and J by 5 bases, with 25 bases between them. The CDR3 loop reads CASSLQGTRKGWNEQYF. The CDR3 DNA sequence: TGTGCCAGTAGTCTCCAAGGCACTCGTAAGGGGTGGAACGAGCAGTACTTC. Looking up the rest from reference TRBV19 and TRBJ2-7 gives the full variable domain: DGGITQSPKYLFRKEGQNVTLSCEQNLNHDAMYWYRQDPGQGLRLIYYSQIVNDFQKGDIAEGYSVSREKKESFPLTVTSAQKNPTAFYLCASSLQGTRKGWNEQYFGPGTRLTVT.

Only a few counts were recorded for this clonotype. The chain links TRBV2 to TRBJ2-4, with TRBD2 matching over 10 bases. The CDR3 has 15 amino acids. From germline, CDR1 is SNHLY and CDR2 FYNNEI. The J segment lost 5 bases and the V segment lost 1 base, leaving 2 bases of the junction unmatched. CDR3 region: CASSEGTSGQNIQYF. The CDR3 coding sequence is TGTGCCAGCAGTGAAGGGACTAGCGGCCAAAACATTCAGTACTTC.

This clonotype occurred a few times. The chain carries TRBV12-3 or TRBV12-4 and TRBJ1-3, with TRBD1 matching over 7 bases. Trimming at V came to 2 bases and at J to 4 bases, leaving 8 bases not matched to a gene. The CDR3 consists of 16 residues. DNA for the CDR3: TGTGCCAGCAGTTTAAAGACAGGGCTATTGGGAAACACCATATATTTT. Its protein product is CASSLKTGLLGNTIYF.

This clonotype was detected ten times or more. This chain links TRBV11-2 with TRBJ1-1; D uncertain. This CDR3 is 13 amino acids long. Germline CDR1 reads SGHAT; CDR2 reads FQNNGV. V shed 1 base and J shed 3 bases, with 6 bases lying between them. As DNA, the CDR3 is TGTGCCAGCAGCTTAGTGCGGGACACTGAAGCTTTCTTT. Translating it yields CASSLVRDTEAFF.

This clonotype showed up just a few times. This chain uses TRBV6-1 with TRBJ1-3; D is uncertain. CDR1 MNHNS and CDR2 SASEGT come from the germline V gene. The ends were cut back, 5 bases at V and 8 bases at J, with 22 bases in the middle. The length of the CDR3 is 16 residues. The CDR3 sequence: CASSYAFQPPRDTIYF. DNA for the CDR3: TGTGCCAGCAGTTATGCGTTCCAACCCCCTAGGGACACCATATATTTT.

This clonotype was recorded a few times. This chain connects TRBV28 to TRBJ2-2; 8 bases are shared with TRBD1. Germline CDR1 MDHEN, CDR2 SYDVKM. The CDR3 contains 17 residues. J was trimmed by 5 bases and V by 4 bases; bases with no gene match: 12. The DNA of the CDR3 is TGTGCCAGCAGTTCCCTTGGACAGGGAGTAGGAACCGGGGAGCTGTTTTTT. Its translation is CASSSLGQGVGTGELFF.

This clonotype came up a few times. The rearrangement uses TRBV6-1 and TRBJ1-6, with 8 bases that match TRBD1. The CDR3 consists of 16 residues. Germline values: CDR1 MNHNS, CDR2 SASEGT. V trimming: 3 bases; J trimming: 1 base; junction bases outside the gene matches: 2. The CDR3 loop is CASSEGDRSYNSPLHF. The CDR3 DNA sequence: TGTGCCAGCAGTGAGGGGGACAGGTCCTATAATTCACCCCTCCACTTT.

This clonotype was found many times. The chain uses TRBV3-1 and TRBJ1-1, with D uncertain. The germline V gene encodes CDR1 LGHDT and CDR2 YNNKEL (reference sequence). Trimming pared 0 bases from V and 4 bases from J, leaving 9 bases between. The CDR3 consists of 14 residues. In nucleotides, the CDR3 is TGTGCCAGCAGCCAAGATGGCTGGGCCACTGAAGCTTTCTTT. Residues: CASSQDGWATEAFF.

In this sample, this clonotype turned up many times. The chain combines TRBV7-2 with TRBJ1-5; possibly TRBD1 for D (5 bases). CDR3 length: 14 residues. Germline loops: CDR1 SGHTA, CDR2 FQGNSA. With 5 bases removed from V and 3 bases from J, the gap between germline ends came to 11 bases. In DNA form, the CDR3 reads TGTGCCAGCAGCCAAGGGGCCTACAATCAGCCCCAGCATTTT. Protein: CASSQGAYNQPQHF.

The chain carries TRBV12-3 or TRBV12-4 and TRBJ2-2; D might be TRBD2 (5 bases). The CDR3 runs to 14 residues. V lost 5 bases, J lost 1 base, and 8 bases lay in between. CDR3: CASSSEGNTGELFF. Written as DNA, the CDR3 is TGTGCCAGCAGTAGCGAGGGGAACACCGGGGAGCTGTTTTTT.

This clonotype was counted a few times. The J gene is TRBJ2-1, the V gene TRBV10-1; the match to TRBD2 covers 10 bases. The CDR3 spans 15 residues. The V segment lost 3 bases and the J segment 10 bases; nucleotides outside the gene matches: 9. CDR1 is WNHNN, CDR2 SYGVQD, per germline (reference sequence). DNA of the CDR3: TGCGCCAGCAGTGATATGGCTAGCGGGGGACGCGAGCAGTTCTTC. It is translated as CASSDMASGGREQFF.

This clonotype was detected ten times or more. V usage is TRBV3-1 and J usage is TRBJ1-1; 8 bases are shared with TRBD1. Trimming took 6 bases from V and 11 from J; bases not matched to a gene: 8. Germline lookup yields CDR1 LGHDT and CDR2 YNNKEL (reference sequence). The CDR3 has 12 residues. As DNA, the CDR3 is TGTGCCAGCAGTTATGGACAGGGTGTCGCTTTCTTT. This sequence encodes CASSYGQGVAFF.

This clonotype was recorded many times. The chain employs TRBV12-3 or TRBV12-4 and TRBJ1-6; D gene uncertain. This CDR3 contains 16 residues. V was trimmed by 3 bases and J by 0 bases, leaving 9 bases between them. CDR3 sequence (DNA): TGTGCCAGCAGTTTTGACGGGAGCTCCTATAATTCACCCCTCCACTTT. The encoded protein is CASSFDGSSYNSPLHF.

This clonotype was found a few times. The CDR3 sequence: CASSEGTGVSPLHF. The CDR3 DNA follows: TGCGCCAGCAGTGAAGGGACAGGGGTGTCACCCCTCCACTTT. The gene calls are TRBV10-1 and TRBJ1-6; 10 bases align to TRBD1. The CDR3 has 14 amino acids. Germline CDR1 WNHNN, CDR2 SYGVQD (reference sequence). J was trimmed by 10 bases and V by 3 bases; bases with no gene match: 3.

The rearrangement joins TRBV7-2 to TRBJ1-5; 8 bases agree with TRBD1. Unmatched junction bases numbered 6, after V lost 4 bases and J lost 1 base. The CDR3 totals 16 residues. Germline CDR1 SGHTA, CDR2 FQGNSA. In DNA, the CDR3 is TGTGCCAGCAGCTCCGGGACAGGTCGGAGCAATCAGCCCCAGCATTTT. It codes for CASSSGTGRSNQPQHF.

This clonotype was counted a few times. The rearrangement links TRBV6-2 or TRBV6-3 to TRBJ2-1; 7 bases fit TRBD2. Per the germline V gene, CDR1 is MNHEY and CDR2 is SVGEGT. There are 15 residues in the CDR3. V dropped 6 bases and J dropped 5; count of bases not matched to a gene: 10. CDR3 nucleotide sequence: TGTGCCAGCAGCTTTAATCGGGGGGAGAACAATGAGCAGTTCTTC. This encodes CASSFNRGENNEQFF.

The CDR3 DNA is TGTGCCAGCAGTTACGGGACCAGGGACACAGATACGCAGTATTTT. Amino acid sequence: CASSYGTRDTDTQYF. This sequence joins TRBV6-2 or TRBV6-3 and TRBJ2-3; perhaps D is TRBD1 or TRBD2 (5 bases each). Germline V lookup: CDR1 MNHEY, CDR2 SVGEGT. This CDR3 spans 15 amino acids. Trimming pared 2 bases from V and 2 bases from J, leaving 11 bases between.

This clonotype was picked up many times. The CDR3 here is CASSQGRGVAFF. DNA of the CDR3: TGTGCCAGCAGCCAAGGAAGAGGGGTGGCTTTCTTT. This chain joins TRBV3-1 and TRBJ1-1; TRBD1 is a possible D gene (5 bases). The germline V gene has CDR1 LGHDT and CDR2 YNNKEL (reference sequence). Trimming took off 1 base at V and 11 bases at J, with 11 bases between the two ends. The CDR3 totals 12 residues.

In its sample, this clonotype was seen a few times. The chain uses TRBV27 and TRBJ2-7; D not certain. Trimming cost V 8 bases and J 7 bases, with 9 bases left between them. The CDR3 loop spans 10 amino acids. From germline, CDR1 is MNHEY and CDR2 SMNVEV (reference sequence). The CDR3 loop reads CASGLEEQYF. The CDR3 DNA reads TGTGCCAGCGGGTTAGAGGAGCAGTACTTC.

This clonotype was recorded many times. The rearrangement joins TRBV12-3 or TRBV12-4 to TRBJ2-7; TRBD2 matches at 7 bases. This CDR3 contains 15 residues. The J segment lost 1 base and the V segment lost 3 bases, leaving 6 bases of the junction unmatched. The CDR3 sequence is CASSFGSGGSYEQYF. The DNA for the CDR3 is TGTGCCAGCAGTTTCGGGTCGGGGGGATCCTACGAGCAGTACTTC.

A few counts support this clonotype. This rearrangement joins TRBV19 to TRBJ1-2; no reliable D call. Trimming removed 7 bases from V and 8 bases from J, with 20 bases in between. Per the germline V gene, CDR1 is LNHDA and CDR2 is SQIVND (reference sequence). CDR3 length equals 14 residues. The CDR3 DNA reads TGTGCCAGTACCTCACCGGGCCCTAGAAGGGGCTACACCTTC. It translates to CASTSPGPRRGYTF.

V gene TRBV5-1 combines with J gene TRBJ2-1; perhaps TRBD2 as D (5 bases). CDR3 length: 16 residues. V was pared by 4 bases and J by 0 bases, with 14 bases between. Per germline, CDR1 SGHRS and CDR2 YFSETQ. CDR3 in DNA: TGCGCCAGCAGCCAAGCCCCGGGGAGCTCCTACAATGAGCAGTTCTTC. The encoded protein is CASSQAPGSSYNEQFF.

This clonotype was seen at least ten times. The rearrangement joins TRBV14 to TRBJ1-2; unclear D gene. Germline CDR1 and CDR2: SGHDN and FVKESK. V was clipped by 1 base and J by 8 bases, with 11 bases between them. The CDR3 runs to 13 residues. The CDR3, as DNA: TGTGCCAGCAGCCAAGCCCGTGTTGGAGGCTACACCTTC. Translated: CASSQARVGGYTF.

The chain carries TRBV2 and TRBJ2-5; no clear D. With 6 bases removed from V and 7 bases from J, the gap between germline ends came to 9 bases. CDR1 and CDR2 from the germline V gene are SNHLY and FYNNEI. The CDR3 has 11 amino acids. The CDR3 DNA is TGTGCCAGCAGGAGAGAGTTGACCCAGTACTTC. It specifies CASRRELTQYF.

The chain recombines TRBV6-1 with TRBJ2-3; the D is unclear. V lost 8 bases, J lost 0 bases, and 18 bases lay in between. Germline V gives CDR1 MNHNS, CDR2 SASEGT. The CDR3 consists of 16 residues. The CDR3 region has the DNA TGTGCCAGCCGGGTTCACCCCGCTGTTAGCACAGATACGCAGTATTTT. Its translation is CASRVHPAVSTDTQYF.